These T cell receptor beta chains were read from a single sample in a study of cytomegalovirus exposure and HLA in healthy donors. Using immunoSEQ multiplex PCR, the repertoire was profiled, and TCRdb retains in-frame clones only, with some absent. The sample holds roughly 300,000 clones, 70% to 90% seen once. Sequencing was performed on PBMCs. These receptors were obtained from a woman between 18 and 29 years old in good health and CMV-seronegative. CDR3s include the opening cysteine and the closing phenylalanine or tryptophan. The D gene is left open where the match is weak. Where a row states a size, it is once, few, many or the class of an expanded clone; other rows omit it.

d_gene	abundance	j_gene	v_gene	CDR3nt	CDR3aa
-	-	TRBJ1-2	TRBV28	TGTGCCAGCAGGGCTAGACAGCCTGTCACCTTC	CASRARQPVTF
TRBD2	-	TRBJ2-5	TRBV5-1	TGCGCCAGCAGCTCCATGACTAGCGGGGGGTGGGAGACCCAGTACTTC	CASSSMTSGGWETQYF
-	-	TRBJ2-3	TRBV5-1	TGCGCCAGCAGCTTGGACAGAGGGTTCACAGATACGCAGTATTTT	CASSLDRGFTDTQYF
-	-	TRBJ2-4	TRBV29-1	TGCAGCGCGAGGACAGCTGAGGAAAACATTCAGTACTTC	CSARTAEENIQYF
-	-	TRBJ2-1	TRBV9	TGTGCCAGCAGCGTTGGAGGGAACAACAATGAGCAGTTCTTC	CASSVGGNNNEQFF
TRBD1	-	TRBJ1-1	TRBV2	TGTGCCAGCAGTGTAGGGGGCCGGACTGAAGCTTTCTTT	CASSVGGRTEAFF
TRBD1	-	TRBJ2-7	TRBV9	TGTGCCAGCAGCGTAGCTGGACAGGGTCTCTCCGAGCAGTACTTC	CASSVAGQGLSEQYF
-	-	TRBJ1-5	TRBV21-1	TGTGCCAGCAGAGGGGGACAGAACGTCAATCAGCCCCAGCATTTT	CASRGGQNVNQPQHF
TRBD2	-	TRBJ2-3	TRBV4-1	TGCGCCAGCAGCCGGCGGGAGGACACAGATACGCAGTATTTT	CASSRREDTDTQYF
TRBD1	-	TRBJ1-3	TRBV18	TGTGCCAGCTCACCTTCGATGGGACAGGGGGGAAACACCATATATTTT	CASSPSMGQGGNTIYF
TRBD2	once	TRBJ2-7	TRBV5-1	TGCGCCAGCAGCAGATCTAGCGGGAGCTACGAGCAGTACTTC	CASSRSSGSYEQYF
-	-	TRBJ1-4	TRBV9	TGTGCCAGCAGCCCCCAGGGGAGGGGAGATGAAAAACTGTTTTTT	CASSPQGRGDEKLFF
-	-	TRBJ1-2	TRBV6-1	TGTGCCAGCAGTGAAGCCTCGGGTCTTGATGGCTACACCTTC	CASSEASGLDGYTF
-	-	TRBJ2-1	TRBV6-5	TGTGCCAGCAGTTATAAGACGGGGACCTACAATGAGCAGTTCTTC	CASSYKTGTYNEQFF
-	once	TRBJ1-2	TRBV29-1	TGCAGCGTGGCAACAGGGACGTATGGCTACACCTTC	CSVATGTYGYTF
TRBD2	-	TRBJ2-2	TRBV27	TGTGCCAGCAGTCCCCAACGGGCGCGGGAGGAGGGAACCGGGGAGCTGTTTTTT	CASSPQRAREEGTGELFF
TRBD1	-	TRBJ2-5	TRBV19	TGTGCCAGTAGTATGAGGCGGGACAGGGAAGAGACCCAGTACTTC	CASSMRRDREETQYF
-	-	TRBJ2-1	TRBV11-1	TGTGCCAGCAGCCTAGGGGCAGGGGACAATGAGCAGTTCTTC	CASSLGAGDNEQFF
TRBD2	-	TRBJ2-7	TRBV2	TGTGCCAGCAAGCAGCGGGAGGAGGGCGAGCAGTACTTC	CASKQREEGEQYF
TRBD1	-	TRBJ1-2	TRBV19	TGTGCCAGTAGTAGGGACAGGGATCATGGCTACACCTTC	CASSRDRDHGYTF
-	once	TRBJ2-7	TRBV28	TGTGCCAGCAGTCTCACTACAGGGTTCGAGCAGTACTTC	CASSLTTGFEQYF
-	-	TRBJ2-2	TRBV10-3	TGTGCCATCAGGCAGGGTAGCGGGGAGCTGTTTTTT	CAIRQGSGELFF
-	-	TRBJ2-1	TRBV5-4	TGTGCCAGCAGCCTGCGGACAGACTCCTACAATGAGCAGTTCTTC	CASSLRTDSYNEQFF
-	many	TRBJ2-3	TRBV15	TGTGCCACCAGCAGACCCAGGACAGGCACAGATACGCAGTATTTT	CATSRPRTGTDTQYF
TRBD2	-	TRBJ2-1	TRBV5-1	TGCGCCAGCAGCTCGCTAGCGGGAGCCCCCTATGAGCAGTTCTTC	CASSSLAGAPYEQFF
-	-	TRBJ2-7	TRBV7-9	TGTGCCAGCAGTCAAAATCAAGTCTACTACGAGCAGTACTTC	CASSQNQVYYEQYF
TRBD1	-	TRBJ2-6	TRBV18	TGTGCCAGCTCCTCGAGGACAGGGGGCTCTGGGGCCAACGTCCTGACTTTC	CASSSRTGGSGANVLTF
-	-	TRBJ1-5	TRBV19	TGTGCCAGTAGACGGGACTTCAGTCCCATCAATCAGCCCCAGCATTTT	CASRRDFSPINQPQHF
TRBD1	-	TRBJ1-2	TRBV5-5	TGTGCCAGCAGCTTGGAGGGGGCCCTCTCTAACTATGGCTACACCTTC	CASSLEGALSNYGYTF
TRBD1	-	TRBJ2-7	TRBV11-3	TGTGCCAGCGCGGACAGGGTTCGGGGCGAGCAGTACTTC	CASADRVRGEQYF
TRBD1	-	TRBJ2-3	TRBV10-3	TGTGCCCTTCAGGGGGTGGGCACAGATACGCAGTATTTT	CALQGVGTDTQYF
-	-	TRBJ1-1	TRBV7-9	TGTGCCAGCAGCTTGGCTCCCGGGAGGGAAGCTTTCTTT	CASSLAPGREAFF
-	-	TRBJ2-2	TRBV4-1	TGCGCCAGCAGCCAAGAGCAGATCAGAGGCGGGGAGCTGTTTTTT	CASSQEQIRGGELFF
-	-	TRBJ2-2	TRBV7-3	TGTGCCAGCAGCTCACCAACCCAGGGGATGAGATCAGCGACCGGGGAGCTGTTTTTT	CASSSPTQGMRSATGELFF
TRBD1	few	TRBJ1-5	TRBV6-5	TGTGCCAGCAGTGGGACAGGGGGTCAGCCCCAGCATTTT	CASSGTGGQPQHF
TRBD2	-	TRBJ2-1	TRBV7-2	TGTGCCAGCAGCTTAGGGGGAAGCGGGAGTAATGAGCAGTTCTTC	CASSLGGSGSNEQFF
-	-	TRBJ2-2	TRBV4-3	TGCGCCAGCAGCCAAGGGAGCTTGAAGAACACCGGGGAGCTGTTTTTT	CASSQGSLKNTGELFF
TRBD2	few	TRBJ2-1	TRBV7-2	TGTGCCAGCAGCTTCCAGGGTGGGGGGGAGAATGAGCAGTTCTTC	CASSFQGGGENEQFF
-	-	TRBJ2-1	TRBV5-1	TGCGCCAGCAGCTTACGCCCCTCGGACTACAAGTTGTTGGTTTACAATGAGCAGTTCTTC	CASSLRPSDYKLLVYNEQFF
-	-	TRBJ2-3	TRBV6-4	TGTGCCAGCAGTGACGGGAGCGGCACAGATACGCAGTATTTT	CASSDGSGTDTQYF
TRBD2	-	TRBJ2-2	TRBV5-1	TGCGCCAGCAGCTGGGGAGGACTAGCGGGACCTTCCGGAGGGGAGCTGTTTTTT	CASSWGGLAGPSGGELFF